The source of this T cell receptor beta chain is a study of T cell responses to AZD1222 COVID-19 vaccine (dated by TCRdb to the early 2020s). In terms of the full investigation: AZD1222 recipients given second doses at about 4 weeks or at about 12 weeks were pooled, since spike-specific TCR depth and breadth were not found to differ between the two schedules. Trial participants were enrolled into age subgroups of 18-55, 56-69 and 70-plus years, which contained roughly 140, 27 and 60 TCR-sequenced participants, respectively. A total of approximately 230 trial participants underwent TCR sequencing, of whom 200 to 220 received two doses of AZD1222 and about 26 received two doses of the MenACWY control vaccine. On the study overall, not on this receptor specifically: Spike-specific TCR breadth and depth rose significantly after two AZD1222 doses compared with day 0 and with MenACWY recipients. Because no samples from the day 14 peak response were available, repertoires could be characterized only after the peak T cell response. Most participants were white British and females outnumbered males, and the authors suggested that clonal diversity may have been underestimated. Vaccine-associated CD4 TCRs spanned the whole spike protein, with dominant responses in regions 160-218 and 743-854. Reportedly, almost half of the unique spike-specific TCRs recognized epitopes lying outside the regions that are mutated in the B.1.351 and B.1.1.7 variants. The 56-69-year group was small, and its depth increase did not reach significance, likely because of low power. Only a handful of AZD1222 recipients were SARS-CoV-2 seropositive at baseline, limiting conclusions about previously exposed vaccinees.

Looking up the germline V gene yields CDR1 MNHEY and CDR2 SVGEGT. V has 4 bases trimmed and J has 5 bases trimmed; junction bases matching no gene number 6. Inclusive of the bounding cysteine and phenylalanine, the CDR3 is 14 residues long. Only the CDR3 DNA stays, 42 bases, in frame from base 1. This sample's time point label indicates: baseline before first vaccination. Samples from vaccinated people were obtained from the UK trials COV001 and COV002, which included a single-blind randomized controlled phase 2/3 trial of AZD1222 (ChAdOx1 nCoV-19) in healthy adults. For TCRbeta chain sequencing, PBMC samples were collected from trial participants at day 0 and at day 28 after the second dose. Points on this clone: This clone's antigen is unknown. Base qualities are not at hand, and no much larger clone is one base apart.

The CDR3 regions of human TCRbeta chains were analyzed by immunosequencing. On the authors' methods: TCRs in the repertoires were compared against a reference library of SARS-CoV-2-specific TCRs that had been generated with the MIRA antigen-specificity platform. Breadth meant the fraction of unique TCRs that were SARS-CoV-2-associated, whereas depth meant the fraction of total T cells that were SARS-CoV-2-associated. Using the MIRA data, each spike-specific TCR was assigned both to the spike region to which the TCR was reactive and to a CD4 or CD8 class. Log10-transformed breadth and depth values were compared by one-way ANOVA with Sidak's multiple comparisons tests. TCRdb took over this immuneACCESS table, retaining in-frame rearrangements with V and J assigned. Such tables are incomplete; in checked studies, under half of the missing clones stem from an unresolved V gene, and the remainder is unexplained. V, J and clone size are taken as reported in that table, and D and trimming were inferred from the DNA itself. The sample contains 85,000 to 130,000 clones, about 87% of them found a single time. The top ten constitute 3% to 4% of the sample.

Here the chain combines TRBV6-2 or TRBV6-3 and TRBJ1-1; 8 central nucleotides agree with TRBD1. This sequence was found in an adult in good health. The material was peripheral blood, obtained on day 0 of AZD1222 vaccination. At the DNA level, the sequence is TGTGCCAGCAGTTTAGGACAGGGCCGGACTGAAGCTTTCTTT. It is translated as CASSLGQGRTEAFF.